These 26 T cell receptor beta chains were sequenced from one sample in a study of shared clonotypes between healthy human individuals. The data were produced by immunoSEQ multiplex PCR, yet TCRdb's version contains in-frame clones alone and is incomplete. The sample contains some 790,000 clones, just under 75% of which appear only once. The sequenced material came from memory CD4+ T cells sorted from blood. Indicated subset: CD45RA-negative fraction. The receptors stem from a woman aged 25 to 39 in good health.

In DNA, the CDR3 is TGTGCCAGCAGCCCACGGGGGGACGGTGCGAACACCGGGGAGCTGTTTTTT. Protein product: CASSPRGDGANTGELFF. The chain has TRBV9 and TRBJ2-2; 7 bases map to TRBD2. Losses at the gene ends were 4 bases for V and 0 bases for J; bases not matched to a gene: 9. The CDR3 spans 17 residues. Looked up from germline, CDR1 is SGDLS and CDR2 is YYNGEE.

V gene TRBV11-2 combines with J gene TRBJ2-2; the D gene could be TRBD1 or TRBD2 (5 bases each). CDR3 length equals 15 residues. The V gene lost 1 base and the J gene lost 5 bases, with 11 bases spanning the gap. Germline V gene sequence: CDR1 SGHAT, CDR2 FQNNGV. The CDR3, as DNA: TGTGCCAGCAGCTTAGCAGGGAGTTGGACCGGGGAGCTGTTTTTT. Amino acid sequence: CASSLAGSWTGELFF.

J is TRBJ2-5 and V is TRBV27; 10 positions agree with TRBD1. The CDR3 loop spans 19 amino acids. Germline trimming cut 0 bases from V and 1 base from J; bases unmatched to any gene: 11. Germline values: CDR1 MNHEY, CDR2 SMNVEV (reference sequence). DNA for the CDR3: TGTGCCAGCAGTTTATCCAGACCCGACAGGGGGCTTCGCCAAGAGACCCAGTACTTC. It specifies CASSLSRPDRGLRQETQYF.

This chain connects TRBV4-1 to TRBJ2-2, with D perhaps TRBD2 (6 bases). V lost 0 bases, J lost 4 bases, and 18 bases lay in between. CDR3 length: 18 amino acids. The germline V gene has CDR1 MGHRA and CDR2 YSYEKL. The CDR3 DNA reads TGCGCCAGCAGCCAAGATCAAAATGGCGGGCGGGGCACCGGGGAGCTGTTTTTT. This sequence encodes CASSQDQNGGRGTGELFF.

This chain joins TRBV19 and TRBJ1-2, with 9 bases identical to TRBD1. Germline trimming cut 4 bases from V and 7 bases from J; bases unmatched to any gene: 7. This CDR3 has 14 amino acids. Germline V CDR1 and CDR2: LNHDA, SQIVND (reference sequence). The CDR3 DNA reads TGTGCCAGTAGTACCGGGACAGGGCTTGGTGGCTACACCTTC. It is translated as CASSTGTGLGGYTF.

V and J are TRBV2 and TRBJ2-3, with 7 bases identical to TRBD2. The V gene's germline CDR1 is SNHLY and CDR2 FYNNEI. This CDR3 contains 16 residues. The J segment lost 0 bases and the V segment lost 6 bases, leaving 9 bases of the junction unmatched. For the CDR3, the DNA is TGTGCCAGCAGCGCCCGTAGTAGCGGGAGCACAGATACGCAGTATTTT. Translating it yields CASSARSSGSTDTQYF.

The gene calls are TRBV10-3 and TRBJ1-1, with D possibly TRBD1 on 6 matching bases. CDR3 size: 14 residues. The V end lost 3 bases, the J end lost 3 bases, and 11 bases lay between the germline ends. Looked up from germline, CDR1 is ENHRY and CDR2 is SYGVKD. The CDR3 DNA reads TGTGCCATCAGTGACAGGGGTTCGGACACTGAAGCTTTCTTT. This sequence encodes CAISDRGSDTEAFF.

This clone turned up a few times. The chain is built from TRBV5-6 and TRBJ2-1; 9 bases agree with TRBD1. Germline V gene data show CDR1 as SGHDT and CDR2 as YYEEEE. After removal of 4 bases from V and 6 bases from J, the junction contained 8 bases not matched to a gene. The CDR3 runs 15 residues. DNA of the CDR3: TGTGCCAGCAGCAACCGGGACAGGGACTTCAATGAGCAGTTCTTC. This translates into CASSNRDRDFNEQFF.

The V call is TRBV6-1, the J call TRBJ2-5; no clear D gene. The V end was cut by 5 bases, the J end by 0 bases, with 7 bases between. CDR3 length equals 13 residues. Looked up from germline, CDR1 is MNHNS and CDR2 is SASEGT. CDR3 DNA: TGTGCCAGCAGTACCTTGTACCAAGAGACCCAGTACTTC. Translating it yields CASSTLYQETQYF.

This chain uses TRBV29-1 with TRBJ1-1, with TRBD1 matching over 9 bases. CDR3 size: 14 residues. Germline loops: CDR1 SQVTM, CDR2 ANQGSEA. The junction had 6 bases not matched to a gene; V was cut back by 6 bases and J by 1 base. The CDR3 DNA sequence: TGCAGCGTAACAGGGGGCGTAGGGAACACTGAAGCTTTCTTT. Translation: CSVTGGVGNTEAFF.

The chain couples TRBV11-1 to TRBJ2-3, with 11 bases fitting TRBD2. The germline CDR1 and CDR2 sequences are SGHAT and FQDESV (reference sequence). V shed 8 bases and J 0 bases; nucleotides not matched to a gene: 4. This CDR3 spans 15 amino acids. The CDR3 here is CASLRTSGSTDTQYF. In nucleotides, the CDR3 is TGTGCCAGCTTACGGACTAGCGGGAGCACAGATACGCAGTATTTT. Supplemented by reference TRBV11-1 and TRBJ2-3, the full variable domain reads EAEVAQSPRYKITEKSQAVAFWCDPISGHATLYWYRQILGQGPELLVQFQDESVVDDSQLPKDRFSAERLKGVDSTLKIQPAELGDSAMYLCASLRTSGSTDTQYFGPGTRLTVL.

This clone has only a few counts. The chain uses TRBV27 and TRBJ2-1; TRBD2 agrees at 7 bases. CDR1 is MNHEY and CDR2 is SMNVEV in the germline V gene (reference sequence). The CDR3 is made up of 12 amino acids. With 7 bases clipped from V and 9 bases from J, the junction kept 6 bases outside the gene matches. CDR3 amino acids: CASMRELGEQFF. DNA for the CDR3: TGTGCCAGCATGCGGGAGCTCGGTGAGCAGTTCTTC.

This clone was detected many times. This chain uses TRBV29-1 with TRBJ2-5, with D possibly matching TRBD1 (6 bases). The DNA end favors TRBJ2-7, so the J call may be wrong. This CDR3 is 14 amino acids long. Germline V gene data show CDR1 as SQVTM and CDR2 as ANQGSEA. CDR3 in amino acids: CSAVDTGRNYEQYF. In DNA, the CDR3 is TGCAGCGCAGTGGATACAGGGAGAAACTACGAGCAGTACTTC.

This clone was seen a handful of times. V and J are TRBV7-9 and TRBJ2-1; D might be TRBD1 or TRBD2, each matching 6 bases. Trimming removed 6 bases at V and 0 bases at J, with 21 bases between. The CDR3 length is 18 residues. Germline V gene data show CDR1 as SEHNR and CDR2 as FQNEAQ (reference sequence). In nucleotides, the CDR3 is TGTGCCAGCAGACCAGGGGTGGGTAGCGGAAGCTCCTACAATGAGCAGTTCTTC. As protein: CASRPGVGSGSSYNEQFF. The full variable domain, in which reference TRBV7-9 and TRBJ2-1 provide the parts outside the CDR3, is DTGVSQNPRHKITKRGQNVTFRCDPISEHNRLYWYRQTLGQGPEFLTYFQNEAQLEKSRLLSDRFSAERPKGSFSTLEIQRTEQGDSAMYLCASRPGVGSGSSYNEQFFGPGTRLTVL.

This clone was recorded only once. The CDR3 DNA follows: TGTGCCAGCAGCTTGACGGGGGAGGCAAGGTCCTACGAGCAGTACTTC. It codes for CASSLTGEARSYEQYF. The chain is built from TRBV4-2 and TRBJ2-7; tentatively, D is TRBD2 (6 bases). The CDR3 has 16 amino acids. Germline V gene lookup returns CDR1 LGHNA and CDR2 YNFKEQ. Trimming removed 5 bases from V and 1 base from J, with 18 bases in between.

The chain combines TRBV28 with TRBJ2-7, with 7 positions matching TRBD2. The CDR3 has 14 residues. Germline V gene data show CDR1 as MDHEN and CDR2 as SYDVKM. Trimming took 6 bases from V and 5 from J; bases not matched to a gene: 10. The CDR3 coding sequence is TGTGCCAGCAGATTTGGGAGGGCCCGGGACGAGCAGTACTTC. Translated, it gives CASRFGRARDEQYF.

The rearrangement uses TRBV27 and TRBJ2-7, with a possible D match to TRBD1 (6 bases). This CDR3 comprises 15 residues. Germline V lookup: CDR1 MNHEY, CDR2 SMNVEV (reference sequence). V was cut by 2 bases and J by 2 bases, with 13 bases left in between. CDR3 in amino acids: CASSLKWWGPYEQYF. CDR3 coding DNA: TGTGCCAGCAGTTTAAAGTGGTGGGGGCCCTACGAGCAGTACTTC.

The genes are TRBV5-4 and TRBJ2-5; no reliable D call. The CDR3 is 13 residues long. The V gene's germline CDR1 is SGHNT and CDR2 YYREEE (reference sequence). Trimming left V 4 bases short and J 5 bases short, with 12 bases between. The CDR3, as DNA: TGTGCCAGCAGCCATCCCACCAGTGAGACCCAGTACTTC. Its translation is CASSHPTSETQYF. Filled out from reference TRBV5-4 and TRBJ2-5, the complete variable domain reads ETGVTQSPTHLIKTRGQQVTLRCSSQSGHNTVSWYQQALGQGPQFIFQYYREEENGRGNFPPRFSGLQFPNYSSELNVNALELDDSALYLCASSHPTSETQYFGPGTRLLVL.

The chain employs TRBV5-1 and TRBJ2-3; TRBD1 agrees at 9 bases. Trimming cost V 6 bases and J 0 bases; bases outside gene matches: 11. CDR1 and CDR2 (germline): SGHRS, YFSETQ. CDR3 length equals 17 residues. CDR3 sequence reads: CASTWGPGQGSTDTQYF. The CDR3 nucleotides read TGCGCCAGCACCTGGGGTCCTGGACAGGGGAGCACAGATACGCAGTATTTT.

The chain uses TRBV10-3 and TRBJ1-5; possibly TRBD1 for D (6 bases). The CDR3 is 15 amino acids. V was trimmed by 0 bases and J by 7 bases, leaving 13 bases between them. The V gene's germline CDR1 is ENHRY and CDR2 SYGVKD. Here the CDR3 reads CAISESSGGGQPQHF. The CDR3, as DNA: TGTGCCATCAGTGAGTCGAGTGGGGGCGGACAGCCCCAGCATTTT.

This chain links TRBV6-1 with TRBJ2-5, with D unclear. V dropped 8 bases and J dropped 4 bases, with 11 bases sitting between them. The CDR3 loop spans 12 amino acids. Germline values: CDR1 MNHNS, CDR2 SASEGT. The CDR3 here is CASRHSGETQYF. In DNA form, the CDR3 reads TGTGCCAGCCGTCACTCGGGAGAGACCCAGTACTTC.

The chain is built from TRBV25-1 and TRBJ1-4, with 8 positions matching TRBD1. The CDR3 has 15 residues. The trim removed 2 bases at V and 8 bases at J, leaving 7 bases unmatched. In germline, CDR1 is MGHDK, CDR2 SYGVNS. The DNA of the CDR3 is TGTGCCAGCAGTGAACGGACAGGGTGGTTCGAAAAACTGTTTTTT. This codes for CASSERTGWFEKLFF. The full variable domain, in which reference TRBV25-1 and TRBJ1-4 provide the parts outside the CDR3, is EADIYQTPRYLVIGTGKKITLECSQTMGHDKMYWYQQDPGMELHLIHYSYGVNSTEKGDLSSESTVSRIRTEHFPLTLESARPSHTSQYLCASSERTGWFEKLFFGSGTQLSVL.

The CDR3 bases are TGTGCCACCCGGACAGGGGGGGCCCTAAGCAATGAGCAGTTCTTC. The encoded protein is CATRTGGALSNEQFF. The J gene is TRBJ2-1, the V gene TRBV19; 10 bases agree with TRBD1. The CDR3 has 15 amino acids. CDR1 is LNHDA and CDR2 is SQIVND in the germline V gene (reference sequence). V lost 10 bases to trimming and J lost 6 bases; unmatched junction nucleotides: 12. Looking up the rest from reference TRBV19 and TRBJ2-1 gives the full variable domain: DGGITQSPKYLFRKEGQNVTLSCEQNLNHDAMYWYRQDPGQGLRLIYYSQIVNDFQKGDIAEGYSVSREKKESFPLTVTSAQKNPTAFYLCATRTGGALSNEQFFGPGTRLTVL.

The rearrangement uses TRBV4-2 and TRBJ2-7; D possibly corresponds to TRBD2 (5 bases). V lost 0 bases and J lost 3, with 15 bases in between. This CDR3 has 16 residues. Germline V lookup: CDR1 LGHNA, CDR2 YNFKEQ. CDR3 amino acids: CASSQEGRAENYEQYF. The DNA for the CDR3 is TGTGCCAGCAGCCAAGAAGGGCGGGCGGAAAACTACGAGCAGTACTTC.

This clone was picked up one time. The CDR3 region is CASQIGLGKGEQYF. The CDR3 DNA reads TGTGCCAGCCAGATAGGGCTCGGGAAGGGCGAGCAGTACTTC. The chain employs TRBV6-1 and TRBJ2-7; TRBD2 might be the D (5 bases). Germline CDR1 and CDR2: MNHNS and SASEGT. The ends were cut back, 8 bases at V and 6 bases at J, with 20 bases in the middle. The CDR3 has 14 amino acids.

This clone was seen only a few times. The chain employs TRBV4-2 and TRBJ2-5, with no clear D. CDR3 size: 13 residues. The germline CDR1 and CDR2 sequences are LGHNA and YNFKEQ. V lost 4 bases, J lost 7 bases, and 13 bases lay in between. CDR3 sequence reads: CASSPEPVGTQYF. The CDR3 coding sequence is TGTGCCAGCAGCCCAGAACCCGTCGGGACCCAGTACTTC.